Below, one TCR beta chain is given with its context. Its antigen is currently unknown. The data are from a study of T cells in Graves' hyperthyroidism and ophthalmopathy. The TCR beta CDR3 regions underwent amplification using RNA transcripts as the source. The HTBI primer set served for first-round RT-PCR of the TCR CDR3. One entry per CDR3 protein results from TCRdb running MiXCR on the multiplex PCR reads. The sample lists 610,000 or so distinct CDR3 sequences, roughly 46% seen once, with approximately 7.5% in the top ten. Graves' hyperthyroidism was deemed stable given no ophthalmopathy progression within 18 months. Whole-study findings and limits: The majority of expanded thyroid clonotypes above 0.001 also appeared in blood. From stable hyperthyroidism, ophthalmopathy was set apart by a 13 V-J model. Model predictions of ophthalmopathy came a median approximately 6 months before onset.

Sample: peripheral blood or thyroid tissue (not recorded which). This sequence was found in a woman in her late teens or twenties with Graves' hyperthyroidism.

Here the CDR3 reads CASTQGELFF. The CDR3 nucleotides are TGTGCCAGCACCCAGGGGGAGCTGTTTTTT. This chain connects TRBV6-4 to TRBJ2-2; D is uncertain. CDR3 size: 10 residues. V dropped 7 bases and J dropped 8 bases, with 5 bases sitting between them. Germline CDR1 is MRHNA and CDR2 is SNTAGT.